The rows below give T cell receptor beta chains drawn from one sample of a study of cytotoxic CD8 clonotypes in ibrutinib-treated CLL. The assay was immunoSEQ multiplex PCR, and TCRdb's table has in-frame clones only and misses some. In the table there are under 200,000 clones, 70% to 85% of which are singletons. The sample consisted of PBMCs, taken after 24 months of ibrutinib treatment. The receptors come from a human donor with chronic lymphocytic leukemia. Both conserved end residues are part of each CDR3. The D gene is left open where the match is weak. Clone size is not always given. Where it is, it says once, few, many or a class for expanded clones.

v_gene,j_gene,len,abundance,d_gene,CDR3nt,CDR3aa
TRBV15,TRBJ2-1,17,once,TRBD2,TGTGCCACCAGCAGTGCCAGGACTAGCGGGAAGTACAATGAGCAGTTCTTC,CATSSARTSGKYNEQFF
TRBV6-1,TRBJ1-1,14,once,.,TGTGCCAGCAGTGACAGGGGTGGTACCACTGAAGCTTTCTTT,CASSDRGGTTEAFF
TRBV11-3,TRBJ1-2,17,.,.,TGTGCCAGCAGCTTAATGGGCCAGGGACGGAGGGTGAGCGGCTACACCTTC,CASSLMGQGRRVSGYTF
TRBV7-9,TRBJ1-1,15,once,.,TGTGCCAGCAGCTCCGTTCGGAAATCGGTGGGTGAAGCTTTCTTT,CASSSVRKSVGEAFF
TRBV23-1,TRBJ1-2,17,.,TRBD1,TGCGCCAGCAGGCCTCCCCGGGACAGGGGGCGGTTGATCGGCTACACCTTC,CASRPPRDRGRLIGYTF
TRBV6-4,TRBJ1-4,14,.,TRBD1,TGTGCCAGCAGTGTTGGACAGGGAGGCGAAAAACTGTTTTTT,CASSVGQGGEKLFF
TRBV5-6,TRBJ1-2,15,few,.,TGTGCCAGCAGCCAGCTCACAGGGACAATCTATGGCTACACCTTC,CASSQLTGTIYGYTF
TRBV5-1,TRBJ1-2,14,few,TRBD1,TGCGCCAGCAGCCTTGACAGGGGAGACTATGGCTACACCTTC,CASSLDRGDYGYTF
TRBV13,TRBJ2-7,15,.,.,TGTGCCAGCAGCTGGACCTCGGGCTACGACCGCGAGCAGTACTTC,CASSWTSGYDREQYF
TRBV18,TRBJ1-5,17,few,.,TGTGCCAGCTCAGATGACAGCCGGAGGAATAGCAATCAGCCCCAGCATTTT,CASSDDSRRNSNQPQHF
TRBV19,TRBJ1-1,15,.,TRBD1,TGTGCCAGTAGTCGACAGGGTAGGTTGGGCACTGAAGCTTTCTTT,CASSRQGRLGTEAFF
TRBV9,TRBJ2-7,16,.,TRBD1,TGTGCCAGCAGCCCTCGACAGGGGCACCAGTTGGTGGAGCAGTACTTC,CASSPRQGHQLVEQYF
TRBV7-3,TRBJ2-1,15,.,.,TGTGCCAGCAGCTTAAATAGCGGAGGCTACAATGAGCAGTTCTTC,CASSLNSGGYNEQFF
TRBV10-3,TRBJ1-1,13,.,.,TGTGCCATCGGCTCCCAGGGGAACACTGAAGCTTTCTTT,CAIGSQGNTEAFF
TRBV5-6,TRBJ2-5,16,once,.,TGTGCCAGCAGCCCTGGCCGGCAAAATTACCAAGAGACCCAGTACTTC,CASSPGRQNYQETQYF
TRBV29-1,TRBJ1-3,16,once,.,TGCAGCGTCCGAGACAGGAGTCTCTACTCTGGAAACACCATATATTTT,CSVRDRSLYSGNTIYF
TRBV2,TRBJ2-6,16,.,TRBD1,TGTGCCAGTGGACAGGGGGGGATCTCTGGGGCCAACGTCCTGACTTTC,CASGQGGISGANVLTF
TRBV11-2,TRBJ1-6,15,.,TRBD1,TGTGCCAGCAGCGGACAGGGGCTGATCGGTTCACCCCTCCACTTT,CASSGQGLIGSPLHF
TRBV15,TRBJ2-7,13,.,.,TGTGCCACCAGCAGAGATTTTAATTACGAGCAGTACTTC,CATSRDFNYEQYF
TRBV7-2,TRBJ2-7,17,.,.,TGTGCCAGCAGCTTAGCTTATAGTCGACAGACAAAGAAAGAGCAGTACTTC,CASSLAYSRQTKKEQYF
TRBV7-2,TRBJ2-7,12,.,.,TGTGCCAGCACACCATCCTCCTACGAGCAGTACTTC,CASTPSSYEQYF
TRBV5-4,TRBJ1-5,14,.,.,TGTGCCAGCAGCGCTGGAATCCATGACCAGCCCCAGCATTTT,CASSAGIHDQPQHF
TRBV5-1,TRBJ1-3,14,.,TRBD1,TGCGCCAGCAGCCGACAGGGGACTGGAAACACCATATATTTT,CASSRQGTGNTIYF
TRBV7-2,TRBJ2-1,13,.,.,TGTGCCAGCAGCTCAAACATGAAAGGTGAGCAGTTCTTC,CASSSNMKGEQFF
TRBV5-4,TRBJ1-2,14,.,.,TGTGCCAGCAGCTTGGGGGTCAGAAACTATGGCTACACCTTC,CASSLGVRNYGYTF
TRBV11-2,TRBJ1-4,16,.,.,TGTGCCAGCAGCTACCCCTCGATCCCAACTAATGAAAAACTGTTTTTT,CASSYPSIPTNEKLFF
TRBV7-3,TRBJ1-1,14,.,.,TGTGCCAGCAGCTTAGGGTATGGGCTTGGTCCGGCTTTCTTT,CASSLGYGLGPAFF
TRBV5-1,TRBJ2-3,15,.,TRBD1,TGCGCCAGCAGCTTGGAGGCAGGGGGTGCAGATACGCAGTATTTT,CASSLEAGGADTQYF
TRBV18,TRBJ2-5,16,.,.,TGTGCCAGCTCACCGCCACATTCGGGGGGCCCAGGGGCCCAGTACTTC,CASSPPHSGGPGAQYF
TRBV5-4,TRBJ1-1,12,.,.,TGTGCCAGCAGCTTGGGGTGGGGGGAAGCTTTCTTT,CASSLGWGEAFF
TRBV11-3,TRBJ2-2,14,once,.,TGTGCCAGCAGCTTGGAAACGAACACCGGGGAGCTGTTTTTT,CASSLETNTGELFF
TRBV4-2,TRBJ2-5,16,.,TRBD2,TGTGCCAGCAGTCATATAACCCCTAGCGGGATGGCGACCCAGTACTTC,CASSHITPSGMATQYF
TRBV6-1,TRBJ1-1,13,.,.,TGTGCCAGCAGCGGCAACAGGAACACTGAAGCTTTCTTT,CASSGNRNTEAFF
TRBV7-9,TRBJ1-4,13,.,.,TGTGCCAGCAGCTTAAATTATAATGAAAAACTGTTTTTT,CASSLNYNEKLFF
TRBV9,TRBJ2-1,13,.,.,TGTGCCAGCAGCGTAGTGGATGGTGGGGAGCAGTTCTTC,CASSVVDGGEQFF
TRBV6-1,TRBJ2-5,16,.,TRBD1,TGTGCCAGCAGTGAAAGGGACAGGGGTTCACGCGAGACCCAGTACTTC,CASSERDRGSRETQYF
TRBV7-9,TRBJ2-2,13,.,.,TGTGCCAGCACCCCTATAGGGGCCGGGGAGCTGTTTTTT,CASTPIGAGELFF
TRBV6-5,TRBJ2-5,12,.,.,TGTGCCAGCAGTGCCTTTCTTGGGACCCAGTACTTC,CASSAFLGTQYF
TRBV30,TRBJ1-3,11,few,.,TGTGCCTGGTACTCTGGAAACACCATATATTTT,CAWYSGNTIYF
TRBV27,TRBJ2-1,15,.,TRBD2,TGTGCCAGCAGTCTTTCGGGGAGGGGATGGGATGAGCAGTTCTTC,CASSLSGRGWDEQFF
TRBV6-5,TRBJ1-5,13,.,.,TGTGCCAGCAGTTACTCGGGCCAACAGCCCCAGCATTTT,CASSYSGQQPQHF
TRBV19,TRBJ1-4,15,.,TRBD1,TGTGCCAGTAGTCCGGTACAGGGGGCGCGGGAAAAACTGTTTTTT,CASSPVQGAREKLFF
TRBV5-4,TRBJ2-2,13,.,.,TGTGCCAGCAGAGGGGAGAACACCGGGGAGCTGTTTTTT,CASRGENTGELFF
TRBV10-1,TRBJ1-2,13,.,.,TGCGCCAGCTCTGCTTATTCCAACTATGGCTACACCTTC,CASSAYSNYGYTF
TRBV11-2,TRBJ1-1,16,many,.,TGTGCCAGCAGCCATCCTACAGGGTTCGGGAACACTGAAGCTTTCTTT,CASSHPTGFGNTEAFF
TRBV7-8,TRBJ1-2,15,many,TRBD1,TGTGCCAGCAGCTTACCCCGCAGGGGGTTTAGGGGCTACACCTTC,CASSLPRRGFRGYTF
TRBV2,TRBJ2-7,11,.,.,TGTGCCAGCAGTGGACAGCGAGAGCAGTACTTC,CASSGQREQYF
TRBV15,TRBJ2-5,17,.,.,TGTGCCACCAGCGGACTAGCCGGGACAGGTACCCAAGAGACCCAGTACTTC,CATSGLAGTGTQETQYF
TRBV7-2,TRBJ2-1,16,.,.,TGTGCCAGCAGCTTGGGCCCCGGAGGGTCCTACAATGAGCAGTTCTTC,CASSLGPGGSYNEQFF
TRBV6-1,TRBJ2-1,16,.,TRBD2,TGTGCCAGCAGTGAGGGAAGAGCGGGAGGCCACAATGAGCAGTTCTTC,CASSEGRAGGHNEQFF
TRBV19,TRBJ1-5,17,.,.,TGTGCCAGTAGTATTCCCTTGTACAGGGCCCTCAATCAGCCCCAGCATTTT,CASSIPLYRALNQPQHF
TRBV7-2,TRBJ2-7,17,.,TRBD2,TGTGCCAGCAGCGATCCGGGACTAGCGGGAGTTACCTACGAGCAGTACTTC,CASSDPGLAGVTYEQYF
TRBV6-7,TRBJ2-7,15,.,TRBD2,TGTGCCAGCAGTTACTCGGCTAGCGGCTCCTACGAGCAGTACTTC,CASSYSASGSYEQYF